This entry concerns a single T cell receptor beta chain. Methods used by the authors: Nucleated cell counts were estimated from reference gene primer amplification. Data came from immunoSEQ multiplex PCR; TCRdb stores just in-frame clones and leaves some out. That table furnishes V, J and clone size, whereas the DNA furnished D and trimming. Seen here are fewer than 350,000 clones, 81% observed once, and the top ten hold around 2.9%. V was pared by 0 bases and J by 8 bases, with 8 bases between. The CDR3 is 12 residues long. Germline values: CDR1 SGDLS, CDR2 YYNGEE. The source of the sample is a study of blood T cell repertoires in COVID-19. Whole-study context: The United States, Italy and Spain were the sources of the acute and convalescent COVID-19 samples.

The sequenced material came from peripheral blood. This TCR derives from a woman aged 55-69 years with active or convalescent COVID-19. This chain uses TRBV9 with TRBJ1-2; D remains ambiguous. CDR3 coding DNA: TGTGCCAGCAGCGTAGTGAAGGAGGGCTACACCTTC. It translates to CASSVVKEGYTF.